This T cell receptor beta chain is drawn from a study of blood T cell repertoires in COVID-19. Germline V gives CDR1 SGHKS, CDR2 YYEKEE (reference sequence). The ends were cut back, 2 bases at V and 5 bases at J, with 10 bases in the middle. This CDR3 is 13 amino acids long. Produced via immunoSEQ multiplex PCR; TCRdb's table is partial and in-frame only. Of tens of thousands of clones listed, 91% are singletons. This clone was seen just once. The specimen was peripheral blood. J is TRBJ1-2 and V is TRBV5-5, with D possibly being TRBD1 (5 bases). This TCR came from a human donor with active COVID-19. The donor label of this sample is uncertain. The CDR3 DNA is TGTGCCAGCAGCTTAATGGGGGGATATGGCTACACCTTC. Translated: CASSLMGGYGYTF.